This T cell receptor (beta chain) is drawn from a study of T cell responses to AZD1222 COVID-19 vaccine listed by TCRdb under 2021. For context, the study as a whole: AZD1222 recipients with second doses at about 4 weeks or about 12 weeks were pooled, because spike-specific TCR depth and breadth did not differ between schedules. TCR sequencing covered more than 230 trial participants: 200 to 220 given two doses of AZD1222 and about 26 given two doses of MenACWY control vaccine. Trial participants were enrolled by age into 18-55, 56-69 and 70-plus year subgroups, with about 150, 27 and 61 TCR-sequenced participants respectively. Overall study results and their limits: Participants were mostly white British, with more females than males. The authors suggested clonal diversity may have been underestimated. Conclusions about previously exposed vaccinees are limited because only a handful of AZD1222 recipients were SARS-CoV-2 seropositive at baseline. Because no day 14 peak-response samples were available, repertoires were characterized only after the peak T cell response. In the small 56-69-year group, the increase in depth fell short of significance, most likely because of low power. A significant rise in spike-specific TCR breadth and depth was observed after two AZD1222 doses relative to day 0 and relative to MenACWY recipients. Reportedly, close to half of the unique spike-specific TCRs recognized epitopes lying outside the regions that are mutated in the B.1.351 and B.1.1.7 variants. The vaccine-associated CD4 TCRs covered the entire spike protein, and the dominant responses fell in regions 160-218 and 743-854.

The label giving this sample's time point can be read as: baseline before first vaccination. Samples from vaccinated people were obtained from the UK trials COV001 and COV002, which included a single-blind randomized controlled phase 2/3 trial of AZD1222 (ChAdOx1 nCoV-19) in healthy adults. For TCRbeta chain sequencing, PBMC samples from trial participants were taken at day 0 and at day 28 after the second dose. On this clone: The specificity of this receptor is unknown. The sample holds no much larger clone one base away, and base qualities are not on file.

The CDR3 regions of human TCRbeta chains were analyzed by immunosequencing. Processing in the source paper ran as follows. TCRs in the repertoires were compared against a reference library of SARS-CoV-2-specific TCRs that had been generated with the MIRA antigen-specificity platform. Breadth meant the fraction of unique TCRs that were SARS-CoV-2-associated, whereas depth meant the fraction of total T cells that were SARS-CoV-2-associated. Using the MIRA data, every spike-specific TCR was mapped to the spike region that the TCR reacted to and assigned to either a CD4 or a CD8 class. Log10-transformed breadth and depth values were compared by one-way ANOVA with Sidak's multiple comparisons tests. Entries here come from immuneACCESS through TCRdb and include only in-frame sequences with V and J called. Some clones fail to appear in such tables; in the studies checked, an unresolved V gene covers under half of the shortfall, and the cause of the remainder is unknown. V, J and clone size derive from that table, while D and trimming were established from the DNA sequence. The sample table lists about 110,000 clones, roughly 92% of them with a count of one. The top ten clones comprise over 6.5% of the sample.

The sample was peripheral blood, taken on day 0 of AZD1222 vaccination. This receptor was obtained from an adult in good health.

The nucleotides are TGTGCCAGCAGTGAGTACAGGGGGAACTATGGCTACACCTTC. It translates as CASSEYRGNYGYTF. The chain links TRBV2 with TRBJ1-2; 8 bases in between match TRBD1. Clipping removes 3 bases from V and 2 bases from J, with 2 as the unmatched junction base count. Inclusive of the bounding cysteine and phenylalanine, the CDR3 is 14 residues long. The DNA shown is the 42-base CDR3, in frame from base 1. As encoded in the germline V gene, CDR1 is SNHLY while CDR2 is FYNNEI.